These 25 T cell receptor beta chains were sequenced from one sample in a study of T cell responses to AZD1222 COVID-19 vaccine. TCRdb keeps only in-frame clones here, not all; method: immunoSEQ multiplex PCR. The sample has roughly 140,000 clones; roughly nine tenths are singletons. The specimen comprised peripheral blood, sampled 28 days after the second AZD1222 dose. These receptors all stem from an adult who received the AZD1222 COVID-19 vaccine.

This chain links TRBV14 with TRBJ1-4; D gene unclear. The germline V gene encodes CDR1 SGHDN and CDR2 FVKESK. The CDR3 spans 15 residues. V was shortened by 3 bases and J by 5 bases, with 13 bases between the two germline ends. CDR3 amino acids: CASSQHRERNEKLFF. CDR3 nucleotide sequence: TGTGCCAGCAGCCAGCACCGGGAAAGAAATGAAAAACTGTTTTTT.

This clone was seen a few times. The rearrangement joins TRBV10-3 to TRBJ1-5; D uncertain. There are 14 residues in the CDR3. CDR1 is ENHRY and CDR2 is SYGVKD in the germline V gene. The V and J ends lost 4 bases and 6 bases respectively, with 13 bases between them. The CDR3 here is CAISVGVGSQPQHF. In DNA, the CDR3 is TGTGCCATCAGTGTCGGGGTAGGTTCTCAGCCCCAGCATTTT.

V and J are TRBV5-1 and TRBJ2-5; a possible D gene is TRBD2 (6 bases). Germline loops: CDR1 SGHRS, CDR2 YFSETQ. Between the trimmed V and J ends, which lost 0 bases and 4 bases, there was a span of 13 bases. This CDR3 is built from 15 residues. The CDR3 nucleotides are TGCGCCAGCAGCTTGGCCGGGGGTTATCTAGAGACCCAGTACTTC. It specifies CASSLAGGYLETQYF. Full variable domain (remainder filled in from reference TRBV5-1 and TRBJ2-5): KAGVTQTPRYLIKTRGQQVTLSCSPISGHRSVSWYQQTPGQGLQFLFEYFSETQRNKGNFPGRFSGRQFSNSRSEMNVSTLELGDSALYLCASSLAGGYLETQYFGPGTRLLVL.

This chain links TRBV19 with TRBJ1-1, with a possible D match to TRBD1 (6 bases). The CDR3 is 15 residues long. V lost 5 bases and J lost 5, with 18 bases in between. Germline V gene lookup returns CDR1 LNHDA and CDR2 SQIVND (reference sequence). The CDR3 region has the DNA TGTGCCAGTAGTTCCTCGAGGGGGGGCGGTACTGAAGCTTTCTTT. As protein: CASSSSRGGGTEAFF.

This clone was observed once. CDR3 coding DNA: TGTGCCACCAGTCAGACAGGGATTTCCTACGAGCAGTACTTC. Protein product: CATSQTGISYEQYF. V usage is TRBV24-1 and J usage is TRBJ2-7; TRBD1 aligns across 7 bases. J lost 1 base, V lost 6 bases, and 5 bases had no gene match. Germline V lookup: CDR1 KGHDR, CDR2 SFDVKD. The CDR3 loop spans 14 amino acids.

The gene calls are TRBV4-2 and TRBJ1-4; 9 nucleotides agree with TRBD1. This CDR3 is 15 amino acids long. Germline V CDR1 and CDR2: LGHNA, YNFKEQ. Unmatched junction bases numbered 2, after V lost 0 bases and J lost 6 bases. CDR3 DNA sequence: TGTGCCAGCAGCCAAGAGCGACAGGGGGATGAAAAACTGTTTTTT. This sequence encodes CASSQERQGDEKLFF.

This clone was observed a few times. The chain uses TRBV11-2 and TRBJ2-3, with 14 bases identical to TRBD2. The CDR3 runs to 17 residues. With V trimmed by 0 bases and J by 1 base, 0 bases remained unmatched. Germline V CDR1 and CDR2: SGHAT, FQNNGV. In DNA, the CDR3 is TGTGCCAGCAGCTTAGAGGGACTAGCGGGAGGCACAGATACGCAGTATTTT. Protein sequence: CASSLEGLAGGTDTQYF.

V is TRBV29-1 and J is TRBJ2-7, with 7 bases fitting TRBD2. Germline V gene data show CDR1 as SQVTM and CDR2 as ANQGSEA. The CDR3 covers 15 residues. Trimming at V came to 4 bases and at J to 7 bases, leaving 16 bases not matched to a gene. The CDR3 DNA sequence: TGCAGCGTTGGGAGTAGTGAGGCGGGAGTTGAAGAGCAGTACTTC. Amino acids: CSVGSSEAGVEEQYF.

The rearrangement uses TRBV28 and TRBJ1-1; D gene ambiguous. Germline CDR1 reads MDHEN; CDR2 reads SYDVKM. V shed 4 bases and J shed 10 bases, with 16 bases lying between them. This CDR3 is 13 amino acids long. The DNA of the CDR3 is TGTGCCAGCAGTTCCTTCCAACGTCAGCGAGCTTTCTTT. It encodes CASSSFQRQRAFF.

The rearrangement uses TRBV3-1 (or the pseudogene TRBV3-2) and TRBJ2-3, with D unclear. CDR3 length equals 11 residues. Germline V gives CDR1 LGHDT, CDR2 YNNKEL (reference sequence). CDR3 in amino acids: CEPRPGDTQYF. CDR3 sequence (DNA): TGTGAGCCCCGACCCGGGGATACGCAGTATTTT.

The chain couples TRBV6-5 to TRBJ1-5, with D tentatively TRBD1 (5 bases). CDR1 is MNHEY, CDR2 SVGAGI, per germline. The CDR3 spans 14 residues. Trimming cost V 6 bases and J 6 bases, with 15 bases left between them. The CDR3 loop reads CASRTGGRAQPQHF. The CDR3 bases are TGTGCCAGCAGGACGGGCGGCAGGGCTCAGCCCCAGCATTTT.

This chain links TRBV2 with TRBJ2-1; possibly TRBD2 for D (5 bases). V shed 9 bases and J shed 0 bases, with 15 bases lying between them. Germline lookup yields CDR1 SNHLY and CDR2 FYNNEI. There are 15 residues in the CDR3. CDR3 nucleotides: TGTGCCAGTGCCCCGGGGAGCATCTCCTACAATGAGCAGTTCTTC. It codes for CASAPGSISYNEQFF.

The V gene is TRBV10-1, the J gene TRBJ1-5, with a tentative D call TRBD1 (6 bases). The CDR3 extends over 14 amino acids. V was cut by 11 bases and J by 0 bases, with 14 bases left in between. Germline V gives CDR1 WNHNN, CDR2 SYGVQD (reference sequence). CDR3 in DNA: TGCGCCCAGGCGGGGGCGGATAGCAATCAGCCCCAGCATTTT. This encodes CAQAGADSNQPQHF.

The rearrangement uses TRBV5-6 and TRBJ2-7, with D perhaps TRBD1 or TRBD2 (5 bases each). The germline V gene encodes CDR1 SGHDT and CDR2 YYEEEE. Trimming removed 4 bases at V and 2 bases at J, with 16 bases between. This CDR3 has 15 residues. CDR3 DNA sequence: TGTGCCAGCAGCACCTCCGGGACCGTACCCTACGAGCAGTACTTC. Protein sequence: CASSTSGTVPYEQYF.

J is TRBJ1-1 and V is TRBV5-1; TRBD1 might be the D (6 bases). V was cut by 5 bases and J by 1 base, with 18 bases left in between. This CDR3 is built from 16 residues. CDR1 and CDR2 (germline): SGHRS, YFSETQ. The CDR3 region is CASSYTMTGSNTEAFF. In nucleotides, the CDR3 is TGCGCCAGCAGTTACACAATGACAGGTTCGAACACTGAAGCTTTCTTT.

The chain uses TRBV7-2 and TRBJ2-5; tentatively, D is TRBD1 (6 bases). This CDR3 has 15 residues. The germline CDR1 and CDR2 sequences are SGHTA and FQGNSA. The V gene lost 3 bases and the J gene lost 5 bases, with 16 bases spanning the gap. In DNA, the CDR3 is TGTGCCAGCAGCTTCCAAATAGGGGGTTGGGAGACCCAGTACTTC. Amino acids: CASSFQIGGWETQYF.

This clone was observed once. The chain is built from TRBV5-6 and TRBJ2-5; D gene ambiguous. V was trimmed by 2 bases and J by 3 bases, leaving 11 bases between them. The germline V gene encodes CDR1 SGHDT and CDR2 YYEEEE. This CDR3 spans 14 amino acids. The CDR3 reads CASSLSGVEETQYF. The CDR3 DNA reads as TGTGCCAGCAGCTTATCTGGGGTAGAAGAGACCCAGTACTTC. The variable domain in full, completed from reference TRBV5-6 and TRBJ2-5, reads DAGVTQSPTHLIKTRGQQVTLRCSPKSGHDTVSWYQQALGQGPQFIFQYYEEEERQRGNFPDRFSGHQFPNYSSELNVNALLLGDSALYLCASSLSGVEETQYFGPGTRLLVL.

This clone was observed once. J is TRBJ2-5 and V is TRBV27, with TRBD2 as a possible D gene (6 bases). Germline assignment: CDR1 MNHEY and CDR2 SMNVEV (reference sequence). The CDR3 runs 16 residues. Trimming pared 4 bases from V and 5 bases from J, leaving 20 bases between. In nucleotides, the CDR3 is TGTGCCAGCAGTTCCCGGAGCGGGTCAATGAGGGAGACCCAGTACTTC. Protein: CASSSRSGSMRETQYF.

In DNA form, the CDR3 reads TGTGCCAGCAGCGTAGGTCCGGGTCGGAACACTGAAGCTTTCTTT. Residues: CASSVGPGRNTEAFF. This chain uses TRBV9 with TRBJ1-1; no reliable D call. V lost 0 bases and J lost 1, with 10 bases in between. Germline-derived CDR1 and CDR2 are SGDLS and YYNGEE. CDR3 size: 15 residues.

The V and J genes are TRBV6-2 or TRBV6-3 and TRBJ2-1; the match to TRBD1 covers 7 bases. Germline V lookup: CDR1 MNHEY, CDR2 SVGEGT. This CDR3 is 13 amino acids long. Trimming at V came to 2 bases and at J to 12 bases, leaving 7 bases not matched to a gene. The chain's CDR3 is CASSYLGTARQFF. DNA of the CDR3: TGTGCCAGCAGTTACCTAGGGACAGCTCGGCAGTTCTTC.

This clone was counted only a few times. DNA of the CDR3: TGTGCCAGCAGCTTAGATACAGGGTTTGGCTACACCTTC. Protein: CASSLDTGFGYTF. The chain couples TRBV11-2 to TRBJ1-2, with D possibly being TRBD1 (6 bases). CDR1 and CDR2 from the germline V gene are SGHAT and FQNNGV. Deletions cut 0 bases from V and 7 bases from J, with 9 bases between. This CDR3 is built from 13 residues.

J is TRBJ1-5 and V is TRBV10-3; D unresolved. Germline V gene lookup returns CDR1 ENHRY and CDR2 SYGVKD. The CDR3 has 12 amino acids. V dropped 3 bases and J dropped 3 bases, with 3 bases sitting between them. The CDR3 loop is CAISENNQPQHF. CDR3 sequence (DNA): TGTGCCATCAGTGAAAACAATCAGCCCCAGCATTTT.

This clone was found once. The rearrangement uses TRBV6-5 and TRBJ1-2; TRBD1 might be the D (5 bases). Trimming took off 7 bases at V and 0 bases at J, with 15 bases between the two ends. CDR1 and CDR2 (germline): MNHEY, SVGAGI. This CDR3 has 15 amino acids. CDR3: CASTQGSGANYGYTF. The CDR3 DNA sequence: TGTGCCAGCACCCAGGGTAGCGGGGCTAACTATGGCTACACCTTC.

The chain couples TRBV14 to TRBJ1-4, with D possibly being TRBD1 (6 bases). Per the germline V gene, CDR1 is SGHDN and CDR2 is FVKESK. The CDR3 extends over 14 amino acids. V was cut by 5 bases and J by 0 bases, with 7 bases left in between. CDR3 region: CASSNRATNEKLFF. As DNA, the CDR3 is TGTGCCAGCAGCAACAGGGCAACTAATGAAAAACTGTTTTTT.

This rearrangement joins TRBV28 to TRBJ1-1; D perhaps matches TRBD1 (6 bases). With 6 bases removed from V and 3 bases from J, the gap between germline ends came to 14 bases. Germline V gene sequence: CDR1 MDHEN, CDR2 SYDVKM. The CDR3 totals 14 residues. The CDR3 is CASSLGGRDTEAFF. CDR3 bases: TGTGCCAGCAGCCTAGGGGGTCGGGACACTGAAGCTTTCTTT.